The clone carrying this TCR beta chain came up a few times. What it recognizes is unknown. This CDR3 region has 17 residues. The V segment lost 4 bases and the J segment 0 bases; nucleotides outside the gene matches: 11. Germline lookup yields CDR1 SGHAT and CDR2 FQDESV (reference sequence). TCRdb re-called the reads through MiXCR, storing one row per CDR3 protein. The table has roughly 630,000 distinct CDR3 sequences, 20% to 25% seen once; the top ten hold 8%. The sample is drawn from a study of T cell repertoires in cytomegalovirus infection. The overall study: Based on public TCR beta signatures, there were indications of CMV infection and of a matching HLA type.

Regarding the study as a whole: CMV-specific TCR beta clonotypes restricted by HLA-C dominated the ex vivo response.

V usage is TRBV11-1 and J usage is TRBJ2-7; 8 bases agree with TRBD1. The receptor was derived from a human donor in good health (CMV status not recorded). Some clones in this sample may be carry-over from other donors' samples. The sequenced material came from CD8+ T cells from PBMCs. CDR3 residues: CASSSIGTGGPSYEQYF. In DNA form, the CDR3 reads TGTGCCAGCAGCTCGATTGGTACAGGGGGACCCTCCTACGAGCAGTACTTC.